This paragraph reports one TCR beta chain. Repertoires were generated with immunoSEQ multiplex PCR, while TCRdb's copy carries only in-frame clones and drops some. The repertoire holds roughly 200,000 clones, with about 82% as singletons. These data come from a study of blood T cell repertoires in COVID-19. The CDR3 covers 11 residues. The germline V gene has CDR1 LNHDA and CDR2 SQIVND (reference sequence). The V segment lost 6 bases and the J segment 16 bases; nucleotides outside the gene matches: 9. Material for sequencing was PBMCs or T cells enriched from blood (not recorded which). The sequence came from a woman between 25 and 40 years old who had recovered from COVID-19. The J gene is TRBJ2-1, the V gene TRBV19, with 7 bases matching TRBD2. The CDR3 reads CASRTGTIFFF. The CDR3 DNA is TGTGCCAGTAGGACCGGGACTATATTTTTCTTC.